The 31 T cell receptor beta chains presented below share a single source sample, sequenced in a study of blood T cells in healthy people across ages. A second PCR of roughly 7 to 11 cycles used a sample-barcoded 5' primer and a J-beta primer mix. TCRdb used MiXCR to reprocess the 5' RACE reads, holding one entry per CDR3 protein. In the table there are 1.6 million or so distinct CDR3 sequences, almost 35% of which are singletons. Sequencing was carried out using blood. Source of these receptors: a woman under 40 in good health.

This clonotype was counted a few times. The chain has TRBV20-1 and TRBJ2-3; D gene ambiguous. Trimming took 6 bases from V and 3 from J, leaving 13 bases between them. Germline-derived CDR1 and CDR2 are DFQATT and SNEGSKA (reference sequence). This CDR3 is 13 amino acids long. CDR3 sequence: CSAPRVGTDTQYF. The CDR3, as DNA: TGCAGTGCCCCCCGAGTAGGGACAGATACGCAGTATTTT.

In the case of this clonotype: This may be a read error, as it is one base from a much larger clone. This CDR3 is CSVFGRGQNTEAFF. The CDR3 DNA reads as TGCAGCGTTTTTGGCAGGGGGCAGAACACTGAAGCTTTCTTT. The gene calls are TRBV29-1 and TRBJ1-1; 8 positions match TRBD1. V shed 5 bases, J shed 1 base, and the junction held 6 bases outside the gene matches. Germline CDR1 reads SQVTM; CDR2 reads ANQGSEA. This CDR3 spans 14 amino acids. Variable domain in full (rest from reference TRBV29-1 and TRBJ1-1): SAVISQKPSRDICQRGTSLTIQCQVDSQVTMMFWYRQQPGQSLTLIATANQGSEATYESGFVIDKFPISRPNLTFSTLTVSNMSPEDSSIYLCSVFGRGQNTEAFFGQGTRLTVV.

The V gene is TRBV9, the J gene TRBJ2-5; 8 nucleotides align to TRBD1. The CDR3 has 12 amino acids. Germline values: CDR1 SGDLS, CDR2 YYNGEE. Losses at the gene ends were 2 bases for V and 11 bases for J; bases not matched to a gene: 5. The CDR3 DNA follows: TGTGCCAGCAGCGTCGGACAGGGTCAGCAGTACTTC. Translated, it gives CASSVGQGQQYF.

Only a few counts were recorded for this clonotype. One junction end does not reproduce the germline sequence, and a read error may be involved. The chain uses TRBV4-2 and TRBJ1-1, with unresolved D. The CDR3 loop spans 13 amino acids. Germline values: CDR1 LGHNA, CDR2 YNFKEQ. The CDR3 loop reads CTSSQEGGTEAFF. CDR3 sequence (DNA): TGTACCAGCAGCCAAGAGGGAGGGACTGAAGCTTTCTTT.

The table lists this clonotype with a few counts. The DNA of the CDR3 is TGTGCCAGCAGTCCGGACAGGGCTAGACTTATGGAGCAGTACTTC. Its protein is CASSPDRARLMEQYF. The chain couples TRBV27 to TRBJ2-7; 8 bases match TRBD1. This CDR3 contains 15 residues. The germline V gene has CDR1 MNHEY and CDR2 SMNVEV (reference sequence). The trim removed 5 bases at V and 7 bases at J, leaving 13 bases unmatched.

This clonotype has a handful of counts. The DNA of the CDR3 is TGTGCCAGCAGCCAAGATCTTCTAAACACAGATACGCAGTATTTT. Its protein product is CASSQDLLNTDTQYF. J is TRBJ2-3 and V is TRBV3-1; D gene unclear. Germline CDR1 and CDR2: LGHDT and YNNKEL (reference sequence). The CDR3 length is 15 residues. Between the trimmed V and J ends, which lost 0 bases and 2 bases, there was a span of 9 bases.

This clonotype was seen repeatedly, ten times or more. The chain couples TRBV20-1 to TRBJ1-1; D remains ambiguous. The CDR3 totals 15 residues. Trimming took off 6 bases at V and 7 bases at J, with 24 bases between the two ends. Germline values: CDR1 DFQATT, CDR2 SNEGSKA (reference sequence). The CDR3: CSARVADKFLFEAFF. DNA for the CDR3: TGCAGTGCACGGGTGGCAGACAAGTTTTTATTTGAAGCTTTCTTT.

The table lists this clonotype with many counts. The chain employs TRBV4-1 and TRBJ2-7, with a possible D match to TRBD1 (6 bases). Looked up from germline, CDR1 is MGHRA and CDR2 is YSYEKL. This CDR3 comprises 13 residues. The germline V and J ends were trimmed by 1 base and 4 bases, with 8 bases remaining between them. The chain's CDR3 is CASSQGDKYEQYF. CDR3 nucleotides: TGCGCCAGCAGCCAAGGGGACAAATACGAGCAGTACTTC.

The chain recombines TRBV7-3 with TRBJ2-7; 10 nucleotides match TRBD2. Trimming removed 4 bases from V and 5 bases from J; junction bases left unmatched: 11. Germline CDR1 and CDR2: SGHTA and FQGTGA. This CDR3 has 16 residues. This CDR3 is CASSSFPSGGANEQYF. CDR3 DNA sequence: TGTGCCAGCAGCTCGTTCCCCAGCGGGGGGGCCAACGAGCAGTACTTC.

The V call is TRBV27, the J call TRBJ1-2; D possibly corresponds to TRBD1 (5 bases). CDR1 is MNHEY and CDR2 is SMNVEV in the germline V gene (reference sequence). The CDR3 runs to 13 residues. V dropped 0 bases and J dropped 7 bases, with 9 bases sitting between them. The chain's CDR3 is CASSLSPGFGYTF. CDR3 nucleotides: TGTGCCAGCAGTTTATCTCCAGGGTTTGGCTACACCTTC.

This clonotype has just a few counts. The chain joins TRBV7-2 to TRBJ2-7; TRBD1 matches 8 bases. The closer fit of TRBJ2-5 to the DNA end suggests the J call may be wrong. The germline gives CDR1 SGHTA, CDR2 FQGNSA. The CDR3 spans 16 residues. The CDR3 DNA is TGTGCCAGCAGCTTAGCGTTAAGGCAGGGGGCCAAGACCCAGTACTTC. This codes for CASSLALRQGAKTQYF.

This clonotype was observed a single time. The J gene is TRBJ2-1, the V gene TRBV7-9; D may correspond to TRBD1 or TRBD2 (6 bases each). The CDR3 covers 15 residues. CDR1 and CDR2 (germline): SEHNR, FQNEAQ (reference sequence). Trimming stripped 3 bases from V and 8 bases from J, with 17 bases between. The chain's CDR3 is CASSLVEGGWDEQFF. The CDR3 coding sequence is TGTGCCAGCAGCTTGGTGGAGGGGGGCTGGGATGAGCAGTTCTTC.

V usage is TRBV21-1 and J usage is TRBJ1-2; the listed D gene, TRBD1, was not tested against the DNA. TRBV21-1 is given as a pseudogene. The CDR3 is 15 amino acids. CDR3 DNA sequence: TGTGCCAGCAGCAAAGGACACAGCTTCGCCGGGTGCTACACCTTC. This codes for CASSKGHSFAGCYTF.

There are a few counts of this clonotype. The V call is TRBV11-2, the J call TRBJ1-6; D call uncertain. The CDR3 runs to 14 residues. The ends were cut back, 2 bases at V and 9 bases at J, with 11 bases in the middle. CDR1 and CDR2 (germline): SGHAT, FQNNGV. The DNA for the CDR3 is TGTGCCAGCAGCTTATCGGATTTCGGTTCACCCCTCCACTTT. It codes for CASSLSDFGSPLHF.

The chain uses TRBV5-5 and TRBJ1-5; a possible D gene is TRBD1 (6 bases). Germline-derived CDR1 and CDR2 are SGHKS and YYEKEE (reference sequence). Trimming took 0 bases from V and 0 from J, leaving 13 bases between them. This CDR3 is built from 17 residues. The CDR3 loop is CASSLVPTGISNQPQHF. The CDR3 coding sequence is TGTGCCAGCAGCTTGGTTCCTACAGGGATTAGCAATCAGCCCCAGCATTTT.

This clonotype was seen more than once but under ten times. As DNA, the CDR3 is TGCAGTGCTGTGGGGACTAGCGGGAGATCCTACAATGAGCAGTTCTTC. Translation gives CSAVGTSGRSYNEQFF. The V call is TRBV20-1, the J call TRBJ2-1; TRBD2 aligns across 14 bases. The germline gives CDR1 DFQATT, CDR2 SNEGSKA (reference sequence). V shed 5 bases and J 1 base; nucleotides not matched to a gene: 4. The CDR3 sequence is 16 residues long.

The sample holds a few counts of this clonotype. J is TRBJ1-1 and V is TRBV10-3, with no clear D. From germline, CDR1 is ENHRY and CDR2 SYGVKD. Trimming removed 6 bases at V and 3 bases at J, with 11 bases between. CDR3 length: 13 amino acids. In nucleotides, the CDR3 is TGTGCCATCAGATTCCAGGAAGACACTGAAGCTTTCTTT. Translation: CAIRFQEDTEAFF.

The chain has TRBV20-1 and TRBJ2-1; TRBD2 matches 12 bases. This CDR3 region has 14 residues. Germline CDR1 reads DFQATT; CDR2 reads SNEGSKA (reference sequence). Losses at the gene ends were 7 bases for V and 8 bases for J; bases not matched to a gene: 9. CDR3 region: CSELLAGGRDEQFF. The CDR3 DNA follows: TGCAGTGAGCTCCTAGCGGGAGGGCGGGATGAGCAGTTCTTC.

In its sample, this clonotype was seen a few times. The V gene is TRBV3-1, the J gene TRBJ2-7; D perhaps matches TRBD2 (6 bases). The V end lost 2 bases, the J end lost 2 bases, and 16 bases lay between the germline ends. The length of the CDR3 is 16 residues. CDR1 and CDR2 (germline): LGHDT, YNNKEL (reference sequence). CDR3: CASSQIGGSVPYEQYF. CDR3 nucleotides: TGTGCCAGCAGCCAAATTGGGGGGTCAGTTCCCTACGAGCAGTACTTC.

V usage is TRBV20-1 and J usage is TRBJ2-5, with 7 bases lining up with TRBD1. CDR1 and CDR2 from the germline V gene are DFQATT and SNEGSKA (reference sequence). The CDR3 spans 15 residues. The ends lost 6 bases at V and 1 base at J; junction bases unmatched: 11. The CDR3 DNA follows: TGCAGTGCCGAGGGGGCAGGAGACAGCCAAGAGACCCAGTACTTC. Protein sequence: CSAEGAGDSQETQYF.

The chain employs TRBV9 and TRBJ2-7; 8 nucleotides line up with TRBD2. Trimming removed 0 bases from V and 6 bases from J; junction bases left unmatched: 11. CDR3 size: 16 residues. Germline V gene sequence: CDR1 SGDLS, CDR2 YYNGEE. CDR3 sequence reads: CASSVAGTGGPLEQYF. Here the CDR3 DNA reads TGTGCCAGCAGCGTAGCAGGAACGGGAGGGCCTCTCGAGCAGTACTTC.

This clonotype was found a few times. This rearrangement joins TRBV27 to TRBJ2-3, with D tentatively TRBD2 (5 bases). This CDR3 is 15 amino acids long. In germline, CDR1 is MNHEY, CDR2 SMNVEV (reference sequence). Between the trimmed V and J ends, which lost 2 bases and 2 bases, there was a span of 11 bases. CDR3 sequence: CASSLGGSTTDTQYF. The CDR3 coding sequence is TGTGCCAGCAGTTTAGGAGGAAGTACCACAGATACGCAGTATTTT.

This clonotype has just a few counts. The chain combines TRBV30 with TRBJ2-7; D may match TRBD1 or TRBD2 (5 bases each). The V and J ends lost 4 bases and 2 bases respectively, with 9 bases between them. The CDR3 sequence is 12 residues long. Per the germline V gene, CDR1 is GTSNPN and CDR2 is SVGIG (reference sequence). CDR3 sequence reads: CAWNRGPYEQYF. As DNA, the CDR3 is TGTGCCTGGAATAGGGGACCCTACGAGCAGTACTTC.

The genes are TRBV7-9 and TRBJ2-1, with 9 bases lining up with TRBD2. J gave up 7 bases and V 2 bases, and 9 bases lay outside the gene matches. CDR1 is SEHNR, CDR2 FQNEAQ, per germline (reference sequence). The CDR3 has 16 residues. CDR3 in amino acids: CASSLMAGGPVNEQFF. The CDR3 region has the DNA TGTGCCAGCAGCTTAATGGCGGGAGGGCCTGTAAATGAGCAGTTCTTC.

In this sample, this clonotype turned up many times. J is TRBJ2-4 and V is TRBV4-1; weak D call: TRBD2 (5 bases). The V gene's germline CDR1 is MGHRA and CDR2 YSYEKL. The CDR3 is made up of 15 amino acids. With 5 bases removed from V and 0 bases from J, the gap between germline ends came to 11 bases. The CDR3 loop reads CASSKGVLAKNIQYF. The DNA for the CDR3 is TGCGCCAGCAGCAAGGGAGTACTAGCCAAAAACATTCAGTACTTC.

The V gene is TRBV28, the J gene TRBJ2-2; TRBD2 might be the D (6 bases). CDR1 and CDR2 (germline): MDHEN, SYDVKM. The V and J ends lost 6 bases and 0 bases respectively, with 11 bases between them. CDR3 length: 15 amino acids. The CDR3 sequence is CASRATSSNTGELFF. The CDR3, as DNA: TGTGCCAGCAGGGCGACTAGTTCGAACACCGGGGAGCTGTTTTTT. The whole variable domain, remainder taken from reference TRBV28 and TRBJ2-2, is DVKVTQSSRYLVKRTGEKVFLECVQDMDHENMFWYRQDPGLGLRLIYFSYDVKMKEKGDIPEGYSVSREKKERFSLILESASTNQTSMYLCASRATSSNTGELFFGEGSRLTVL.

This clonotype was counted between two and nine times. This chain links TRBV20-1 with TRBJ2-7; D assignment may be TRBD1 or TRBD2 (5 bases each). The V end lost 3 bases, the J end lost 1 base, and 13 bases lay between the germline ends. Germline V CDR1 and CDR2: DFQATT, SNEGSKA (reference sequence). The CDR3 is made up of 14 amino acids. Here the CDR3 reads CSARGVALSYEQYF. The CDR3 bases are TGCAGTGCTAGGGGGGTAGCTCTGTCCTACGAGCAGTACTTC.

This chain links TRBV7-9 with TRBJ2-5; the D gene could be TRBD1 or TRBD2 (5 bases each). The CDR3 extends over 14 amino acids. The V gene's germline CDR1 is SEHNR and CDR2 FQNEAQ (reference sequence). V was shortened by 1 base and J by 7 bases, with 13 bases between the two germline ends. CDR3 sequence reads: CASSLGQGVGTQYF. DNA for the CDR3: TGTGCCAGCAGCTTAGGCCAGGGAGTAGGGACCCAGTACTTC.

The chain employs TRBV29-1 and TRBJ1-2; TRBD1 agrees at 12 bases. Unmatched junction bases numbered 8, after V lost 5 bases and J lost 4 bases. This CDR3 contains 15 residues. The V gene's germline CDR1 is SQVTM and CDR2 ANQGSEA. CDR3 nucleotide sequence: TGCAGCGTTATACCCGGGACAGGGGGCACCTATGGCTACACCTTC. The encoded protein is CSVIPGTGGTYGYTF.

This clonotype was observed a handful of times. The V call is TRBV29-1, the J call TRBJ2-1, with a weak D call TRBD1 (6 bases). CDR1 SQVTM and CDR2 ANQGSEA come from the germline V gene. CDR3 length: 12 amino acids. Trimming pared 8 bases from V and 6 bases from J, leaving 14 bases between. The CDR3 nucleotides read TGCAGCTCCAGGGGAGCAGGCAATGAGCAGTTCTTC. Its translation is CSSRGAGNEQFF.

This clonotype was seen repeatedly, ten times or more. The gene calls are TRBV11-2 and TRBJ1-2, with a weak D call TRBD1 (6 bases). V was pared by 0 bases and J by 2 bases, with 10 bases between. CDR3 length: 15 amino acids. Germline V CDR1 and CDR2: SGHAT, FQNNGV. CDR3: CASSLEGAANYGYTF. The CDR3 DNA is TGTGCCAGCAGCTTAGAGGGGGCGGCGAACTATGGCTACACCTTC. Combining the CDR3 with reference TRBV11-2 and TRBJ1-2 gives the whole variable domain EAGVAQSPRYKIIEKRQSVAFWCNPISGHATLYWYQQILGQGPKLLIQFQNNGVVDDSQLPKDRFSAERLKGVDSTLKIQPAKLEDSAVYLCASSLEGAANYGYTFGSGTRLTVV.